The clone carrying this T cell receptor (beta chain) was detected once. This sample is part of a study of blood T cell repertoires in COVID-19. Across the study: Material from acute and convalescent COVID-19 was sourced from the United States, Italy and Spain.

Measured with immunoSEQ multiplex PCR; TCRdb has only the in-frame clones, and not every one. This table has some 200,000 clones, about 86% appearing once. This CDR3 is built from 11 residues. The germline V gene has CDR1 DFQATT and CDR2 SNEGSKA (reference sequence). Enrolment of Seattle patients took place during active infection, and they were followed longitudinally. The rearrangement links TRBV20-1 to TRBJ1-2; maybe TRBD1 (5 bases). Source material: peripheral blood. This receptor was taken from a woman aged 70-85 years with COVID-19, enrolled during active disease. DNA for the CDR3: TGCAGAGCCCGGACACAGTATGGCTACACCTTC. It specifies CRARTQYGYTF.